One T cell receptor (beta chain) is described in this entry. Its antigen is currently unknown. J lost 4 bases, V lost 6 bases, and 6 bases had no gene match. CDR3 length equals 13 residues. The germline gives CDR1 ENHRY, CDR2 SYGVKD. TCRdb used MiXCR to reprocess the RT-PCR reads, holding one entry per CDR3 protein. The sample includes fewer than 600,000 distinct CDR3 sequences, 7.2% of them seen just once. This sample was taken from a study of response to subunit inactivated influenza vaccine. Regarding the study as a whole: The study's authors posited that every seasonal influenza vaccination enlists few new T cells.

Sequencing used PBMCs from blood, obtained roughly 24 months after vaccination. This clonotype was sampled from a man aged 50-75 years who received an inactivated influenza vaccine. This chain joins TRBV10-3 and TRBJ2-7; 7 bases agree with TRBD2. The CDR3 region is CAIRTGGSYEQYF. The DNA of the CDR3 is TGTGCCATCAGAACCGGGGGGTCTTACGAGCAGTACTTC.